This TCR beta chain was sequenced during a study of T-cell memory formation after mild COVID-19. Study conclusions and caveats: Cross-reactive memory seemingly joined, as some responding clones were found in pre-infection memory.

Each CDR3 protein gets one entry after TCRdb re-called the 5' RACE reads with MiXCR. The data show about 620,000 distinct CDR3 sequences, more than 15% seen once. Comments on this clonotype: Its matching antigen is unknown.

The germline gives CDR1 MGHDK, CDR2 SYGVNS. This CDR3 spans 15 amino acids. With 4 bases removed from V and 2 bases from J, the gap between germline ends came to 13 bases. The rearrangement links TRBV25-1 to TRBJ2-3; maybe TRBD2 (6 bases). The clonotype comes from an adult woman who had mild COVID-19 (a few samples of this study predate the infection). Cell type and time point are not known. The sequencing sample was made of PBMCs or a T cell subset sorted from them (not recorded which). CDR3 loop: CASSGLWGVTDTQYF. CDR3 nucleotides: TGTGCCAGCAGTGGTCTGTGGGGGGTCACAGATACGCAGTATTTT.